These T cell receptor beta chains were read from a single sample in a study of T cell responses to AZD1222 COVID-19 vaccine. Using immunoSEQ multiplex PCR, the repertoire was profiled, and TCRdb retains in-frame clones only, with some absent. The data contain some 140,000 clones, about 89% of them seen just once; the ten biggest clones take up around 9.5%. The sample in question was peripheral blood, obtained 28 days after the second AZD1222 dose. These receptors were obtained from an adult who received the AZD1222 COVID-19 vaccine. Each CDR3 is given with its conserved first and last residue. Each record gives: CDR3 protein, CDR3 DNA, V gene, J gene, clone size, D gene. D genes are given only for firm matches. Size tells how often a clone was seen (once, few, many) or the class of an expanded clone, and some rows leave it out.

CASSIGPGGAPKDYGYTF	TGTGCCAGTAGTATAGGGCCGGGCGGGGCCCCCAAGGACTATGGCTACACCTTC	TRBV19	TRBJ1-2	NA	NA
CASSWTSYQETQYF	TGTGCCAGCAGTTGGACTTCCTACCAAGAGACCCAGTACTTC	TRBV6-6	TRBJ2-5	NA	NA
CASTRGLGQGAHYGYTF	TGTGCCAGTACGCGGGGATTGGGACAGGGGGCCCACTATGGCTACACCTTC	TRBV19	TRBJ1-2	NA	TRBD1
CASSRLGGGMNTEAFF	TGTGCCAGCAGCAGACTCGGGGGCGGGATGAACACTGAAGCTTTCTTT	TRBV7-2	TRBJ1-1	NA	NA
CASSKELDQPQHF	TGTGCCAGCAGTAAGGAACTTGATCAGCCCCAGCATTTT	TRBV2	TRBJ1-5	NA	NA
CASSPRGERTGELFF	TGCGCCAGCAGCCCCAGGGGGGAGAGGACCGGGGAGCTGTTTTTT	TRBV5-1	TRBJ2-2	NA	NA
CAIALSTGELFF	TGTGCCATCGCCCTGAGCACCGGGGAGCTGTTTTTT	TRBV12-3/TRBV12-4	TRBJ2-2	NA	NA
CASSLVQPSGNTIYF	TGTGCCAGCAGCTTGGTCCAGCCCTCTGGAAACACCATATATTTT	TRBV5-5	TRBJ1-3	NA	NA
CASRYSGLTNSNQPQHF	TGTGCCAGCAGATACAGCGGACTGACTAATAGCAATCAGCCCCAGCATTTT	TRBV6-2/TRBV6-3	TRBJ1-5	NA	NA
CASSHGGGAETQYF	TGTGCCAGCAGCCACGGAGGGGGGGCCGAGACCCAGTACTTC	TRBV7-2	TRBJ2-5	NA	NA
CASSTITSGRSVEQYF	TGTGCCAGTAGTACAATTACTAGCGGGAGATCGGTCGAGCAGTACTTC	TRBV19	TRBJ2-7	NA	TRBD2
CASPPEGTELSGGYTF	TGTGCCAGCCCCCCGGAAGGGACAGAGCTTTCGGGCGGCTACACCTTC	TRBV7-9	TRBJ1-2	NA	TRBD1
CASSNRTGETQYF	TGTGCCAGCAGCAACAGGACTGGGGAGACCCAGTACTTC	TRBV12-3/TRBV12-4	TRBJ2-5	once	NA
CASSYRSYEQYF	TGTGCCAGCAGTTACCGGAGTTACGAGCAGTACTTC	TRBV6-2/TRBV6-3	TRBJ2-7	NA	NA
CASRRGQDEKLFF	TGTGCCAGCAGGAGGGGGCAGGATGAAAAACTGTTTTTT	TRBV25-1	TRBJ1-4	NA	TRBD1
CASSLWGQDTEAFF	TGCGCCAGCAGCCTTTGGGGGCAAGACACTGAAGCTTTCTTT	TRBV4-3	TRBJ1-1	NA	NA
CAWSVNSNQPQHF	TGTGCCTGGAGTGTAAATAGCAATCAGCCCCAGCATTTT	TRBV30	TRBJ1-5	NA	NA
CASSELGRADTEAFF	TGCGCCAGCAGTGAGTTAGGGAGGGCGGACACTGAAGCTTTCTTT	TRBV10-2	TRBJ1-1	NA	NA
CAWSVPGRITGELFF	TGTGCCTGGAGTGTGCCGGGCAGAATCACCGGGGAGCTGTTTTTT	TRBV30	TRBJ2-2	NA	NA
CASSTGTGSTEAFF	TGTGCCAGCAGCACCGGGACAGGGAGCACTGAAGCTTTCTTT	TRBV11-2	TRBJ1-1	NA	TRBD1
CASRTSAYNEQFF	TGTGCCAGCAGGACTAGCGCCTACAATGAGCAGTTCTTC	TRBV6-5	TRBJ2-1	NA	TRBD2
CASSQGDSSAFF	TGTGCCAGCAGCCAAGGGGACAGTTCGGCTTTCTTT	TRBV3-1/TRBV3-2	TRBJ1-1	NA	TRBD1
CASSPVATNEKLFF	TGTGCCAGCTCACCCGTTGCAACTAATGAAAAACTGTTTTTT	TRBV18	TRBJ1-4	NA	NA
CASSLFGDEGTEAFF	TGTGCCAGCAGCCTCTTCGGGGACGAGGGTACTGAAGCTTTCTTT	TRBV14	TRBJ1-1	NA	NA
CASSVGGGETQYF	TGTGCCAGCAGCGTAGGGGGAGGAGAGACCCAGTACTTC	TRBV9	TRBJ2-5	NA	NA
CAWSISLTGQAFF	TGTGCCTGGAGTATTTCATTGACAGGGCAAGCTTTCTTT	TRBV30	TRBJ1-1	NA	TRBD1
CASRIRGGAEAFF	TGTGCCAGCAGGATACGAGGGGGGGCTGAAGCTTTCTTT	TRBV12-3/TRBV12-4	TRBJ1-1	NA	NA
CASSLRRLNTEAFF	TGTGCCAGCAGCTTACGACGGCTGAACACTGAAGCTTTCTTT	TRBV7-9	TRBJ1-1	NA	NA
CASSPGRDQPQHF	TGTGCCAGCTCTCCCGGGAGAGATCAGCCCCAGCATTTT	TRBV18	TRBJ1-5	NA	NA
CASSPRKEEGERHGYTF	TGTGCCAGCTCCCCCCGTAAGGAAGAAGGGGAGAGGCACGGCTACACCTTC	TRBV18	TRBJ1-2	once	NA
CASSESGANTGELFF	TGCGCCAGCAGTGAGTCAGGGGCGAACACCGGGGAGCTGTTTTTT	TRBV10-1	TRBJ2-2	NA	NA
CASSPPNGGEQYF	TGTGCCAGTAGTCCCCCAAATGGTGGCGAGCAGTACTTC	TRBV19	TRBJ2-7	NA	NA
CASSLEGATEAFF	TGTGCCAGCAGCTTGGAGGGGGCTACTGAAGCTTTCTTT	TRBV5-8	TRBJ1-1	NA	TRBD1
CASSLGGTVYQLFF	TGTGCCAGCAGCTTAGGGGGGACAGTGTACCAACTGTTTTTT	TRBV7-9	TRBJ1-4	NA	TRBD1
CASSYSSGTVNTEAFF	TGTGCCAGCAGTTACTCGTCGGGGACGGTGAACACTGAAGCTTTCTTT	TRBV6-2/TRBV6-3	TRBJ1-1	once	NA
CASSLRIRLAGEETQYF	TGTGCTAGCAGCTTAAGAATAAGGCTAGCGGGGGAAGAGACCCAGTACTTC	TRBV7-7	TRBJ2-5	NA	TRBD2
CAWSVPGGNTGELFF	TGTGCCTGGAGTGTACCAGGGGGAAACACCGGGGAGCTGTTTTTT	TRBV30	TRBJ2-2	NA	TRBD1
CASRRLQGFYGYTF	TGTGCCAGCAGGCGACTACAGGGGTTCTATGGCTACACCTTC	TRBV6-5	TRBJ1-2	NA	TRBD1
CASSYSLYNSPLHF	TGTGCCAGCAGTTACTCCCTATATAATTCACCCCTCCACTTT	TRBV6-2/TRBV6-3	TRBJ1-6	NA	NA
CASSPLVRAPNYGYTF	TGCGCCAGCAGTCCCCTGGTCCGGGCCCCTAACTATGGCTACACCTTC	TRBV5-1	TRBJ1-2	NA	NA
CASSPPDRGYGYTF	TGTGCCAGCAGCCCCCCGGACAGGGGCTATGGCTACACCTTC	TRBV5-4	TRBJ1-2	once	TRBD1
CASSSRGPNQPQHF	TGTGCCAGCAGTTCTAGGGGCCCAAATCAGCCCCAGCATTTT	TRBV27	TRBJ1-5	NA	NA
CASSQDLGVRGEQYF	TGCGCCAGCAGCCAAGATCTAGGGGTTAGAGGGGAGCAGTACTTC	TRBV4-3	TRBJ2-7	NA	NA
CASRGVAGEGEQFF	TGTGCCTCCCGAGGCGTAGCGGGAGAAGGTGAGCAGTTCTTC	TRBV19	TRBJ2-1	once	TRBD2
CATSLGQGGGYTF	TGTGCCACCAGCCTTGGACAGGGGGGTGGCTACACCTTC	TRBV15	TRBJ1-2	NA	TRBD1
CASSTGQGEAFF	TGTGCCAGCTCAACTGGACAGGGAGAAGCTTTCTTT	TRBV18	TRBJ1-1	NA	TRBD1
CASGFVTLGTGEGRDGYTF	TGTGCTAGTGGTTTCGTAACCCTTGGGACAGGGGAGGGTAGGGATGGCTACACCTTC	TRBV12-5	TRBJ1-2	once	TRBD1
CASSPRPKENTEAFF	TGTGCCAGCAGCCCCCGACCCAAGGAGAACACTGAAGCTTTCTTT	TRBV3-1/TRBV3-2	TRBJ1-1	once	NA
CASSLLAYEQYF	TGTGCCAGCAGCTTGCTAGCCTACGAGCAGTACTTC	TRBV7-9	TRBJ2-7	few	NA
CASSQHGTALDYGYTF	TGTGCCAGCAGCCAGCACGGGACAGCTCTTGACTATGGCTACACCTTC	TRBV7-8	TRBJ1-2	NA	TRBD1
CASSPQDRGNTEAFF	TGTGCCAGCTCACCACAGGACAGGGGGAACACTGAAGCTTTCTTT	TRBV18	TRBJ1-1	NA	TRBD1
CASSQGGGYNEQFF	TGTGCCAGCAGCCAAGGGGGGGGCTACAATGAGCAGTTCTTC	TRBV3-1/TRBV3-2	TRBJ2-1	once	TRBD2